Sequencing of this TCR beta chain was carried out in a study of T cell changes during pregnancy in multiple sclerosis. Clones were sequenced by immunoSEQ multiplex PCR, and TCRdb holds only the in-frame ones, with some missing. The sample has about 31,000 clones, roughly 89% seen once. The V and J ends lost 6 bases and 5 bases, in that order; junction bases with no gene match: 3. Germline V CDR1 and CDR2: MNHEY, SMNVEV (reference sequence). CDR3 length: 14 residues. The specimen was CD8+ T cells from peripheral blood mononuclear cells, collected before pregnancy. The chain joins TRBV27 to TRBJ1-6; 8 nucleotides agree with TRBD1. This TCR was recovered from a female donor with multiple sclerosis, enrolled in a pregnancy study. The CDR3 sequence: CASSPTGDNSPLHF. As DNA, the CDR3 is TGTGCCAGCAGCCCGACAGGGGATAATTCACCCCTCCACTTT.